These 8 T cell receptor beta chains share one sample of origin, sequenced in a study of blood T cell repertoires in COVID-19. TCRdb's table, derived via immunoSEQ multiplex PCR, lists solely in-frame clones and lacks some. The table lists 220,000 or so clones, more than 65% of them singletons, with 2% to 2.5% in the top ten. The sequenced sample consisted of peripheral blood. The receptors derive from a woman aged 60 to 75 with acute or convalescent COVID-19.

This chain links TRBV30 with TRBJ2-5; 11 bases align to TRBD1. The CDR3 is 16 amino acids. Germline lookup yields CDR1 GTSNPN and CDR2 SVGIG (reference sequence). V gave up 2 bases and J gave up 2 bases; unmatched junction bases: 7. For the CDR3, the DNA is TGTGCCTGGAGTACTGGACAGGGGGCAGGACAAGAGACCCAGTACTTC. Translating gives CAWSTGQGAGQETQYF.

This CDR3 reads CASSWGQSQETQYF. The CDR3 coding sequence is TGCGCCAGCAGCTGGGGACAGTCGCAAGAGACCCAGTACTTC. The rearrangement links TRBV5-1 to TRBJ2-5; 7 bases agree with TRBD1. With 3 bases clipped from V and 2 bases from J, the junction kept 4 bases outside the gene matches. The CDR3 contains 14 residues. Germline V gene lookup returns CDR1 SGHRS and CDR2 YFSETQ.

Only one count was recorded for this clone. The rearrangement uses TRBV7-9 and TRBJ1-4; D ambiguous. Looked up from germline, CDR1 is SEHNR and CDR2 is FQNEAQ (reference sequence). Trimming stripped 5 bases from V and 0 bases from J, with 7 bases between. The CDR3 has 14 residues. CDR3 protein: CASSLLATNEKLFF. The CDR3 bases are TGTGCCAGCAGCCTCCTAGCAACTAATGAAAAACTGTTTTTT. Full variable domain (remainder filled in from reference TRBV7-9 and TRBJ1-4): DTGVSQNPRHKITKRGQNVTFRCDPISEHNRLYWYRQTLGQGPEFLTYFQNEAQLEKSRLLSDRFSAERPKGSFSTLEIQRTEQGDSAMYLCASSLLATNEKLFFGSGTQLSVL.

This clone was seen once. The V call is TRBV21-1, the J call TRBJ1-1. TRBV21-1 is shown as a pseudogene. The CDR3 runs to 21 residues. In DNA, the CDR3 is TGTGCCAGCAGCAACCTACCAACTCCCGTGTTCCCTACGATAGACGGGGCTGAAGCTTTCTTT. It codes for CASSNLPTPVFPTIDGAEAFF.

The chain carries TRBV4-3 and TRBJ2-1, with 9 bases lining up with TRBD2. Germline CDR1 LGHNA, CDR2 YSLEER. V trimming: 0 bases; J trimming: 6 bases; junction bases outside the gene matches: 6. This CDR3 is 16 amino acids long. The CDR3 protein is CASSQDRAGGINEQFF. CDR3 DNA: TGCGCCAGCAGCCAAGATCGTGCGGGGGGGATCAATGAGCAGTTCTTC.

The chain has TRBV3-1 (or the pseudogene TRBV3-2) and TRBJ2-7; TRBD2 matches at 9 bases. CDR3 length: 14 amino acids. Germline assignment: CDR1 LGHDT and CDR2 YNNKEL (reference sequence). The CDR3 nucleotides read TGTGCTTCGAGTGTTGGCGGGGGGGGCTACGAGCAGTACTTC. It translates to CASSVGGGGYEQYF.

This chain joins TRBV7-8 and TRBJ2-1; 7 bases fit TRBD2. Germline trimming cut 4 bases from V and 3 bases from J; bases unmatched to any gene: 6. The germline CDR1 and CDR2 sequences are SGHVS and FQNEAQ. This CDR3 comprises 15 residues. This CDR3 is CASSSRAGHYNEQFF. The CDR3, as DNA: TGTGCCAGCAGCTCCCGAGCGGGGCACTACAATGAGCAGTTCTTC.

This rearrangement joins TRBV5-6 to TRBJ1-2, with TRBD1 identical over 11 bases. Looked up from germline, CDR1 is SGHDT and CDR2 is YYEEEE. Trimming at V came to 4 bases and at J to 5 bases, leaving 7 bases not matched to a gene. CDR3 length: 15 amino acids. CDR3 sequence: CASSPDRGLYYGYTF. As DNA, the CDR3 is TGTGCCAGCAGCCCGGACAGGGGGCTATATTATGGCTACACCTTC.